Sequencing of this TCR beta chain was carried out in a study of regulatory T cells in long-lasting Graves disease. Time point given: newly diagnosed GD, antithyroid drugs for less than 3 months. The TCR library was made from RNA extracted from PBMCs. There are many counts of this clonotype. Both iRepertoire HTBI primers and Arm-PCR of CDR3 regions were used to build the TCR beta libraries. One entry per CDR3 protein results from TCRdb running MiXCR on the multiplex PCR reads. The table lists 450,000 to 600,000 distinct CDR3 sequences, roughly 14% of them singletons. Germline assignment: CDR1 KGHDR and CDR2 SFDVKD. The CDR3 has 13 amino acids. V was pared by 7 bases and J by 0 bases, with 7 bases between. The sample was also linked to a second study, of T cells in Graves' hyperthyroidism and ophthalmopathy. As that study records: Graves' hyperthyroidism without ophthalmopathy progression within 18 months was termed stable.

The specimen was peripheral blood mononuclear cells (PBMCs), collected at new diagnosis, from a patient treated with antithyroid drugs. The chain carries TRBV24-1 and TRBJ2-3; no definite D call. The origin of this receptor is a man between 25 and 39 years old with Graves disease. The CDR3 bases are TGTGCCACCAGAGGAGACAGCACAGATACGCAGTATTTT. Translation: CATRGDSTDTQYF.